This T cell receptor (beta chain) was profiled in a study of post-analysis software for immune sequencing data. About the research overall: The cohort encompassed relapsing-remitting, secondary progressive and progressive-relapsing multiple sclerosis disease courses. Study-wide results and caveats: The normalized Chao1 diversity of multiple sclerosis patients was significantly lower than that of controls.

As concerns this clonotype: Antigen specificity is unknown.

The TCR beta cDNA libraries contained unique molecular identifiers. TCRdb passed the PCR reads through MiXCR, listing each CDR3 protein once. The sample yields 650,000 to 850,000 distinct CDR3 sequences, 35% to 55% seen once. The origin of this receptor is a girl aged 10 to 17 with multiple sclerosis. Sequencing used blood.

CDR3 amino acids: CSAYYSGVQETQYF. The CDR3 DNA follows: TGCAGTGCTTACTATAGCGGGGTCCAAGAGACCCAGTACTTC. This chain joins TRBV20-1 and TRBJ2-5; 8 bases match TRBD2. The CDR3 sequence is 14 residues long. V lost 5 bases, J lost 1 base, and 6 bases stayed unmatched. The germline CDR1 and CDR2 sequences are DFQATT and SNEGSKA (reference sequence).